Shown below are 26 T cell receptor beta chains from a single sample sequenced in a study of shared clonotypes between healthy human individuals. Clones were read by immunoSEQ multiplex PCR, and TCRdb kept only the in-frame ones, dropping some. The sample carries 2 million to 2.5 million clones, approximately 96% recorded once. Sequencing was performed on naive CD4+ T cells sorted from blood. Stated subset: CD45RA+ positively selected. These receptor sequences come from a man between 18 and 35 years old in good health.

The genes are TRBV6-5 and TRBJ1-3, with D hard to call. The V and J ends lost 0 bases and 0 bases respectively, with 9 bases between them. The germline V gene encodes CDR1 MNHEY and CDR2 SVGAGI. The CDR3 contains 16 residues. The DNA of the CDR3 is TGTGCCAGCAGTTACTCAGGGCCAGGCTCTGGAAACACCATATATTTT. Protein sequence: CASSYSGPGSGNTIYF.

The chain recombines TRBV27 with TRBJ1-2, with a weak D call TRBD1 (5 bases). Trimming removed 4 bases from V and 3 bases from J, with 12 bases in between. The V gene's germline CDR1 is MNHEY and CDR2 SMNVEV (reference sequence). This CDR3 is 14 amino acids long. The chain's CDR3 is CASSSWGDHYGYTF. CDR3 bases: TGTGCCAGCAGTTCTTGGGGCGACCACTATGGCTACACCTTC.

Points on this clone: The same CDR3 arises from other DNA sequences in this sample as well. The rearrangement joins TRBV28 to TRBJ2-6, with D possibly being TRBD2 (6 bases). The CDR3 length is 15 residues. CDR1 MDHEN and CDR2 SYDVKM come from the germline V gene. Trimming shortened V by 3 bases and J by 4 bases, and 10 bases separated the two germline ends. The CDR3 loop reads CASSLGGAGANVLTF. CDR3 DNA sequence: TGTGCCAGCAGTTTGGGGGGTGCGGGGGCCAACGTCCTGACTTTC.

CDR3 sequence reads: CASSIDPLYGYTF. The CDR3 nucleotides read TGTGCCAGTAGTATAGACCCCCTCTATGGCTACACCTTC. V gene TRBV19 combines with J gene TRBJ1-2; D is ambiguous. The germline gives CDR1 LNHDA, CDR2 SQIVND (reference sequence). This CDR3 region has 13 residues. V was shortened by 0 bases and J by 4 bases, with 6 bases between the two germline ends.

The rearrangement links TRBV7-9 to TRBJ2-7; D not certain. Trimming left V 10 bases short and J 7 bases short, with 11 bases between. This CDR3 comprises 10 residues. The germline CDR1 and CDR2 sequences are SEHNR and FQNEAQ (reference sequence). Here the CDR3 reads CATGNSEQYF. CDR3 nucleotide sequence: TGTGCCACTGGAAATAGTGAGCAGTACTTC. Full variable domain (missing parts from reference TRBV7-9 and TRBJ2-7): DTGVSQNPRHKITKRGQNVTFRCDPISEHNRLYWYRQTLGQGPEFLTYFQNEAQLEKSRLLSDRFSAERPKGSFSTLEIQRTEQGDSAMYLCATGNSEQYFGPGTRLTVT.

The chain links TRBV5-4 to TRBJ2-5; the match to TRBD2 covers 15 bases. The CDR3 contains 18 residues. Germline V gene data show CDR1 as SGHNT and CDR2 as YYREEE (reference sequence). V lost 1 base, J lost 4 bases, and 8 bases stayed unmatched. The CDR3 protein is CASSLTGTSGGRGETQYF. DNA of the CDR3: TGTGCCAGCAGCTTGACCGGGACTAGCGGGGGGAGGGGAGAGACCCAGTACTTC.

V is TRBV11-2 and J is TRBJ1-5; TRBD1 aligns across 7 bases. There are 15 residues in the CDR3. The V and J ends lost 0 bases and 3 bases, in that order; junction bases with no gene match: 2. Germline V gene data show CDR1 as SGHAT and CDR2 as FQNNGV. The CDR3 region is CASSLEGTVNQPQHF. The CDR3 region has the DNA TGTGCCAGCAGCTTAGAAGGGACAGTCAATCAGCCCCAGCATTTT.

In DNA, the CDR3 is TGTGCCAGCAGCCCCGTGGGGGGCCCCTACGAGCAGTACTTC. It encodes CASSPVGGPYEQYF. The rearrangement links TRBV9 to TRBJ2-7; D could derive from TRBD1 or TRBD2 (6 bases each). Trimming pared 4 bases from V and 2 bases from J, leaving 13 bases between. CDR3 size: 14 residues. CDR1 and CDR2 from the germline V gene are SGDLS and YYNGEE.

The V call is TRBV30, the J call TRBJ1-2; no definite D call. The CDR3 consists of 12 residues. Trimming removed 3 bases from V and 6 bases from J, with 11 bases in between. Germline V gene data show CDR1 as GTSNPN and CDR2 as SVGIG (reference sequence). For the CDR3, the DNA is TGTGCCTGGAGGTACCTTGGAGATGGCTACACCTTC. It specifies CAWRYLGDGYTF.

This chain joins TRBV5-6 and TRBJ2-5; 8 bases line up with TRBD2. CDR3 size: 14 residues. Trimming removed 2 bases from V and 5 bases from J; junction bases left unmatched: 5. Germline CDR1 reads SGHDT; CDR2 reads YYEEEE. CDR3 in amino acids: CASSLYAGGETQYF. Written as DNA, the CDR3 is TGTGCCAGCAGCTTATATGCGGGAGGCGAGACCCAGTACTTC.

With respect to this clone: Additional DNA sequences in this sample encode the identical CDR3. Here the CDR3 DNA reads TGTGCCAGCAGCGTTGGGTCTCTCACAGATACGCAGTATTTT. This gives the protein CASSVGSLTDTQYF. V usage is TRBV9 and J usage is TRBJ2-3; D unresolved. The CDR3 has 14 amino acids. V lost 2 bases, J lost 2 bases, and 9 bases lay in between. CDR1 SGDLS and CDR2 YYNGEE come from the germline V gene.

CDR3 nucleotide sequence: TGTGCCAGCAGCGTAGGTTCCGGTCCTGGCTACACCTTC. Translated, it gives CASSVGSGPGYTF. The rearrangement uses TRBV9 and TRBJ1-2; D remains ambiguous. V was clipped by 0 bases and J by 7 bases, with 10 bases between them. The germline CDR1 and CDR2 sequences are SGDLS and YYNGEE. The CDR3 contains 13 residues.

CDR3 bases: TGTGCCAGCAGTTTAATCACAGGGGCTGGAACCGGTACGCAGTATTTT. Translated: CASSLITGAGTGTQYF. The rearrangement joins TRBV27 to TRBJ2-3; 7 bases map to TRBD1. The germline CDR1 and CDR2 sequences are MNHEY and SMNVEV (reference sequence). This CDR3 is 16 amino acids long. V lost 2 bases to trimming and J lost 8 bases; unmatched junction nucleotides: 13.

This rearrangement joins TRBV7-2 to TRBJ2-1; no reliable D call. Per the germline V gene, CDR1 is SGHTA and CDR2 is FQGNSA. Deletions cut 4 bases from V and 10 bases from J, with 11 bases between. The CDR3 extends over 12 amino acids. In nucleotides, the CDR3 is TGTGCCAGCAGCTACAGAGGCCGGGAGCAGTTCTTC. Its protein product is CASSYRGREQFF.

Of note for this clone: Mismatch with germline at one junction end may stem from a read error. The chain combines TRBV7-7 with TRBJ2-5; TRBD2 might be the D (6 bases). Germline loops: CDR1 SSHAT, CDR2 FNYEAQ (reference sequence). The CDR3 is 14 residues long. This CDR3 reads CASSLGGGGETQYF. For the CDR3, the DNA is TGTGCTAGCAGCCTGGGGGGAGGTGGAGAGACCCAGTACTTC.

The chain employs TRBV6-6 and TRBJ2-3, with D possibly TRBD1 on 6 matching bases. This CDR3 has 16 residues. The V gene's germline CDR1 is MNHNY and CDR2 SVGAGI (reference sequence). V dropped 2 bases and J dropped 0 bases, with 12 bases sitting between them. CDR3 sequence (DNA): TGTGCCAGCAGTTACCCACCCAGGGGTAGCACAGATACGCAGTATTTT. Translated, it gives CASSYPPRGSTDTQYF.

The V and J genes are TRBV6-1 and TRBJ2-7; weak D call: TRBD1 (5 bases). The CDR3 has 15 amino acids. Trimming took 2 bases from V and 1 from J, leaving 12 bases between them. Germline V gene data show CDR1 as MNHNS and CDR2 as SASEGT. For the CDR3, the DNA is TGTGCCAGCAGTGAAACGGACACCCTTTCCTACGAGCAGTACTTC. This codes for CASSETDTLSYEQYF.

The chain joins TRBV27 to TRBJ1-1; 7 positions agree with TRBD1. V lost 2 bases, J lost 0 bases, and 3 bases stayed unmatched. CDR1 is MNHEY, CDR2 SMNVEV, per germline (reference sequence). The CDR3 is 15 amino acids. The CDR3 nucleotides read TGTGCCAGCAGTTTAGGGACAGTGCTGAACACTGAAGCTTTCTTT. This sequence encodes CASSLGTVLNTEAFF.

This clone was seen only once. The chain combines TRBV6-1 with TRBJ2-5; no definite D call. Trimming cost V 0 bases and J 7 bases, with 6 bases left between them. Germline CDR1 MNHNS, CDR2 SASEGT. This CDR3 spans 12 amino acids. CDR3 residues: CASSEAGLTQYF. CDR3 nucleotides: TGTGCCAGCAGTGAAGCCGGGTTGACCCAGTACTTC.

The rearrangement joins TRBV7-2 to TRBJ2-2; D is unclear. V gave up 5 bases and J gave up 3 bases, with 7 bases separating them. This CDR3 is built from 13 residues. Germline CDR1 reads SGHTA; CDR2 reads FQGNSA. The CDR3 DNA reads TGTGCCAGCAGCGCCTATTACACCGGGGAGCTGTTTTTT. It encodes CASSAYYTGELFF.

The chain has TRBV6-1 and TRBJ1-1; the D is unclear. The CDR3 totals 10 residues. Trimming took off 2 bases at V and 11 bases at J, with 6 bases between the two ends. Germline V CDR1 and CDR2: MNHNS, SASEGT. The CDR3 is CASSEFRAFF. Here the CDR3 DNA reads TGTGCCAGCAGTGAATTCCGGGCTTTCTTT.

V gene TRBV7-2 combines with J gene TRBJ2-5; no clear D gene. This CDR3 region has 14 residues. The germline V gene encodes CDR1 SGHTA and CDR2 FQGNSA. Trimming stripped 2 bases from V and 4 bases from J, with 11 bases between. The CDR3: CASSLNGVPETQYF. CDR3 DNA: TGTGCCAGCAGCTTAAATGGGGTACCAGAGACCCAGTACTTC. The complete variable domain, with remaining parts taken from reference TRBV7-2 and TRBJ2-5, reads GAGVSQSPSNKVTEKGKDVELRCDPISGHTALYWYRQSLGQGLEFLIYFQGNSAPDKSGLPSDRFSAERTGGSVSTLTIQRTQQEDSAVYLCASSLNGVPETQYFGPGTRLLVL.

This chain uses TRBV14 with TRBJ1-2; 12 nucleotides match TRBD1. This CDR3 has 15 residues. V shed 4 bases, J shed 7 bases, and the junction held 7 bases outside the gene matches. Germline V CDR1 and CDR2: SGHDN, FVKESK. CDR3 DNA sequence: TGTGCCAGCAGCCCCCGGGACAGGGGGCTCTTTGGCTACACCTTC. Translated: CASSPRDRGLFGYTF.

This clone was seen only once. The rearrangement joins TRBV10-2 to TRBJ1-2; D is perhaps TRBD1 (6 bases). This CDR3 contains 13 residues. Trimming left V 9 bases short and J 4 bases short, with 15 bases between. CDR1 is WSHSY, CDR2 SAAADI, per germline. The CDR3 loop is CASSQGGSYGYTF. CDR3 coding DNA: TGCGCCAGTTCACAGGGAGGAAGCTATGGCTACACCTTC.

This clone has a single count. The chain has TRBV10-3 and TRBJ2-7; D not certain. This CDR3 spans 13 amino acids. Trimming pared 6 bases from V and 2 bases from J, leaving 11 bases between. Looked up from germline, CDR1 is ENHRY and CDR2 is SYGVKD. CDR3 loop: CAIRSGTPYEQYF. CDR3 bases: TGTGCCATCAGATCGGGTACACCCTACGAGCAGTACTTC.

Here the CDR3 DNA reads TGTGCCAGCAGTGTCGTCCCCGGGAGGCAGCCCCAGCATTTT. Amino acid sequence: CASSVVPGRQPQHF. This sequence joins TRBV6-1 and TRBJ1-5; D remains ambiguous. CDR3 length: 14 residues. The ends were cut back, 4 bases at V and 7 bases at J, with 14 bases in the middle. Germline V gene sequence: CDR1 MNHNS, CDR2 SASEGT.